The 12 T cell receptor beta chains presented below share a single source sample, sequenced in a study of T cells after yellow fever vaccination (dated by TCRdb to between 2018 and 2021). Receptors were amplified or captured by 5' RACE. The sequencing machine was an Illumina NovaSeq 6000. TCRdb trimmed public reads at Q25 via fastp, called clones via MiXCR and kept in-frame beta chains. Rows with a matching CDR3 protein are joined into one entry that keeps the most common DNA and genes. The sample contains a few hundred thousand distinct CDR3 sequences, about 3% of them found a single time. The ten largest clones represent about 3% of the sample. The sample's treatment or condition label is to be understood as: live attenuated yellow fever vaccine strain. The starting material was CD4+ T cells sorted from PBMCs, obtained 10 days after the yellow fever booster vaccination. These receptors came from a man aged 18 to 35 who received the YFV17D yellow fever vaccine.

This clonotype was counted a few times. Here the CDR3 reads CSAGISGSRGRLGYTF. For the CDR3, the DNA is TGCAGTGCTGGAATTTCAGGTTCCAGGGGGCGTCTTGGCTACACCTTC. J is TRBJ1-2 and V is TRBV20-1, with 8 bases fitting TRBD1. The ends lost 5 bases at V and 7 bases at J; junction bases unmatched: 18. Per germline, CDR1 DFQATT and CDR2 SNEGSKA (reference sequence). CDR3 length: 16 residues.

This clonotype was detected many times. This chain links TRBV4-1 with TRBJ2-2, with 10 bases lining up with TRBD2. This CDR3 spans 18 amino acids. V lost 4 bases and J lost 4; bases outside the gene matches: 12. Germline V gene sequence: CDR1 MGHRA, CDR2 YSYEKL. The CDR3 loop is CASSPPYSGGAITGELFF. In DNA, the CDR3 is TGCGCCAGCAGCCCGCCCTACAGCGGGGGGGCCATCACCGGGGAGCTGTTTTTT.

In this sample, this clonotype turned up many times. This chain links TRBV5-1 with TRBJ2-5, with 9 nucleotides matching TRBD1. CDR3 length: 15 residues. The germline V gene has CDR1 SGHRS and CDR2 YFSETQ. V lost 2 bases, J lost 1 base, and 3 bases stayed unmatched. The CDR3 protein is CASSFMTGGQETQYF. The CDR3 nucleotides read TGCGCCAGCAGCTTCATGACAGGGGGCCAAGAGACCCAGTACTTC.

In this sample, this clonotype turned up a few times. This chain links TRBV10-3 with TRBJ2-1; the match to TRBD2 covers 10 bases. V shed 2 bases, J shed 4 bases, and the junction held 5 bases outside the gene matches. The CDR3 extends over 16 amino acids. The germline CDR1 and CDR2 sequences are ENHRY and SYGVKD. The CDR3 nucleotides read TGTGCCATCAGTGAGCCCGAGCGGGGGGGGTACAATGAGCAGTTCTTC. Encoded protein: CAISEPERGGYNEQFF.

This clonotype came up a few times. The chain links TRBV20-1 to TRBJ1-5; maybe TRBD1 (5 bases). The CDR3 runs to 15 residues. Germline CDR1 DFQATT, CDR2 SNEGSKA (reference sequence). V lost 2 bases and J 4 bases, leaving 15 bases between the germline ends. DNA of the CDR3: TGCAGTGCTAGACGGGGGATGCGGCTGAATCAGCCCCAGCATTTT. Translation: CSARRGMRLNQPQHF.

This chain connects TRBV7-9 to TRBJ1-6, with 7 bases that match TRBD1. Per the germline V gene, CDR1 is SEHNR and CDR2 is FQNEAQ (reference sequence). The junction had 12 bases not matched to a gene; V was cut back by 1 base and J by 9 bases. The CDR3 runs 17 residues. The CDR3: CASSLVVSDRQGSPLHF. The CDR3 coding sequence is TGTGCCAGCAGCTTAGTGGTGTCGGACAGGCAAGGTTCACCCCTCCACTTT.

The gene calls are TRBV6-2 or TRBV6-3 and TRBJ1-2, with TRBD1 as a possible D gene (5 bases). The CDR3 contains 14 residues. The germline V gene has CDR1 MNHEY and CDR2 SVGEGT. V gave up 4 bases and J gave up 4 bases, with 13 bases separating them. CDR3 sequence: CASSFTGPIYGYTF. CDR3 in DNA: TGTGCCAGCAGTTTCACGGGGCCTATCTATGGCTACACCTTC.

The V call is TRBV4-3, the J call TRBJ1-2; 9 bases match TRBD1. This CDR3 has 18 amino acids. V was clipped by 0 bases and J by 4 bases; unmatched bases: 12. The germline V gene has CDR1 LGHNA and CDR2 YSLEER. The CDR3 nucleotides are TGCGCCAGCAGCCAAGATACGGACAGGGGTCGGGGGGTCTATGGCTACACCTTC. It translates to CASSQDTDRGRGVYGYTF.

The gene calls are TRBV7-8 and TRBJ2-3; 7 bases fit TRBD2. The CDR3 spans 15 residues. Germline V gene lookup returns CDR1 SGHVS and CDR2 FQNEAQ. The V gene end was trimmed by 5 bases and the J gene end by 2 bases; junction bases not matched to a gene: 7. Here the CDR3 DNA reads TGTGCCAGCAGCAGCAGCGGGGCATACACAGATACGCAGTATTTT. It codes for CASSSSGAYTDTQYF.

This clonotype showed up many times. The V and J genes are TRBV7-9 and TRBJ1-1; 7 bases agree with TRBD1. Germline CDR1 reads SEHNR; CDR2 reads FQNEAQ (reference sequence). The V segment lost 5 bases and the J segment 2 bases; nucleotides outside the gene matches: 5. This CDR3 has 14 residues. CDR3 DNA: TGTGCCAGCAGCCCCTGGACAGGTAACACTGAAGCTTTCTTT. Translated: CASSPWTGNTEAFF.

This clonotype was seen ten or more times. This chain joins TRBV4-3 and TRBJ2-1; D call uncertain. The CDR3 contains 13 residues. V dropped 1 base and J dropped 4 bases, with 5 bases sitting between them. Germline V CDR1 and CDR2: LGHNA, YSLEER. Here the CDR3 DNA reads TGCGCCAGCAGCCAAGGTATTTACAATGAGCAGTTCTTC. Its protein product is CASSQGIYNEQFF.

This clonotype showed up many times. This chain connects TRBV5-1 to TRBJ2-7, with D possibly called TRBD1 or TRBD2 (5 bases each). Trimming removed 5 bases at V and 4 bases at J, with 13 bases between. Germline-derived CDR1 and CDR2 are SGHRS and YFSETQ. CDR3 length: 13 amino acids. CDR3 nucleotides: TGCGCCAGCAGATTCAGGGAGTCGTACGAGCAGTACTTC. Translated: CASRFRESYEQYF.